Included here is one T cell receptor beta chain sequence, with context. Its antigen is not identified. The source of the sample is a study of T cell responses to AZD1222 COVID-19 vaccine. Study-level information: Some second doses came at about 4 weeks and others at about 12 weeks; these were pooled.

Libraries were prepared by immunoSEQ multiplex PCR; TCRdb keeps only in-frame clonotypes and omits some of them. Of about 85,000 clones in the sample, roughly 90% were seen once. Study observations and caveats: Two AZD1222 administrations were followed by greater Spike-specific TCR breadth and depth. Reportedly, nearly half of unique spike TCRs recognized epitopes outside B.1.351/B.1.1.7 mutations. Sampling captured repertoires only after the peak T cell response.

Germline loops: CDR1 MNHEY, CDR2 SMNVEV (reference sequence). The CDR3 length is 15 residues. The V segment lost 4 bases and the J segment 7 bases; nucleotides outside the gene matches: 9. The sequence derives from an adult in good health. V and J are TRBV27 and TRBJ1-2; 10 nucleotides agree with TRBD1. Sequencing was performed on peripheral blood, taken on day 0 of AZD1222 vaccination. The CDR3 here is CASSSPDRGHFGYTF. CDR3 nucleotide sequence: TGTGCCAGCAGTTCCCCAGACAGGGGGCACTTTGGCTACACCTTC.